Listed below are T cell receptor beta chains from one sample, sequenced in a study of blood T cell repertoires in COVID-19. Produced via immunoSEQ multiplex PCR; TCRdb's table is partial and in-frame only. The table records approximately 110,000 clones, under 75% of them present only once. Sequences were obtained from peripheral blood. These receptors were collected from a man older than 75 with acute or convalescent COVID-19. The CDR3 runs from the conserved cysteine through the conserved F or W. Fields, in order: J gene, clone size, D gene, CDR3 length, V gene, CDR3 DNA, CDR3 protein. A D gene is named only where the DNA matches it firmly. Clone size is given for some rows only: seen once, a few or many times, or a class if the clone is expanded.

TRBJ2-6 many NA 13 TRBV29-1 TGCAGCGTTTTTTTGTCAGGGGCCAACGTCCTGACTTTC CSVFLSGANVLTF
TRBJ1-4 NA NA 17 TRBV27 TGTGCCAGCAGTCTCCAAACCACCGGGAGCTACCAAAGGCGCCTGTTTTTT CASSLQTTGSYQRRLFF
TRBJ2-3 many TRBD2 14 TRBV28 TGTGCCACCTCCCGACTAGCGGGAGCAGATACGCAGTATTTT CATSRLAGADTQYF
TRBJ1-1 NA NA 14 TRBV11-2 TGTGCCAGCAGCTTAGGGGCAGGGAACGCTGAAGCTTTCTTT CASSLGAGNAEAFF
TRBJ1-1 NA NA 13 TRBV3-1/TRBV3-2 TGTGCCAGCAGCCGACTCAGGGACACTGAAGCTTTCTTT CASSRLRDTEAFF
TRBJ2-5 NA NA 10 TRBV28 TGTGCCACCGTACAAGAGACCCAGTACTTC CATVQETQYF
TRBJ2-1 NA NA 13 TRBV7-2 TGTGCCAGCAGTTCGACACAGGTCAATGAGCAGTTCTTC CASSSTQVNEQFF
TRBJ1-5 NA NA 17 TRBV6-2/TRBV6-3 TGTGCCAGCAGTTTTGCGCAGGGGCCTTTAGGGAATCAGCCCCAGCATTTT CASSFAQGPLGNQPQHF
TRBJ2-4 NA TRBD1 14 TRBV30 TGTGCCTGGAGTGTACAGGGGGCCAAAAACATTCAGTACTTC CAWSVQGAKNIQYF
TRBJ2-1 NA NA 14 TRBV20-1 TGCAGTGCTAGTGGGGGTCTAGCGCGGAATGAGCAGTTCTTC CSASGGLARNEQFF
TRBJ2-7 NA NA 15 TRBV28 TGTGCCAGCAGGCGCGATCCGCCCCCCACCTACGAGCAGTACTTC CASRRDPPPTYEQYF
TRBJ2-2 NA TRBD1 15 TRBV11-2 TGTGCCAGCAGCTTACCGTACAGGGGAACCGGGGAGCTGTTTTTT CASSLPYRGTGELFF
TRBJ1-6 NA TRBD1 15 TRBV4-3 TGCGCCAGCAGCCTTGGACAGGGGATCAATTCACCCCTCCACTTT CASSLGQGINSPLHF
TRBJ2-1 once NA 10 TRBV6-6 TGTGCCACCTCAGGGAATGAGCAGTTCTTC CATSGNEQFF
TRBJ2-1 NA TRBD1 14 TRBV19 TGTGCCGTCGCAGGGGACAGCGTATACTTTGGTCAGTTCTTC CAVAGDSVYFGQFF
TRBJ2-2 few TRBD2 16 TRBV19 TGTGCCAGTAGTATACTAGCGGGAGCGAACACCGGGGAGCTGTTTTTT CASSILAGANTGELFF
TRBJ2-2 NA TRBD2 15 TRBV5-6 TGTGCCAGTCGAGCGGGAGGACCGAACACCGGGGAGCTGTTTTTT CASRAGGPNTGELFF
TRBJ2-6 NA NA 15 TRBV24-1 TGTGCCACCAGTGGCGGGGACCCCTGGGCCAACGTCCTGACTTTC CATSGGDPWANVLTF
TRBJ2-3 NA TRBD2 15 TRBV11-2 TGTGCCAGCAGCCCACGACTAGCTAGCACAGATACGCAGTATTTT CASSPRLASTDTQYF
TRBJ1-5 NA NA 14 TRBV6-6 TGTGCCAGCAGGGGACACGTAAGCAATCAGCCCCAGCATTTT CASRGHVSNQPQHF
TRBJ2-1 NA TRBD2 15 TRBV4-1 TGCGCCAGCAGCCAAACTAGCGGTGCCTACAATGAGCAGTTCTTC CASSQTSGAYNEQFF
TRBJ1-2 NA TRBD1 14 TRBV6-2/TRBV6-3 TGTGCCAGCAGTACCGGGACAGACGCCTATGGCTACACCTTC CASSTGTDAYGYTF
TRBJ2-3 NA TRBD2 13 TRBV29-1 TGCAGCGTCACCCGGACTAGCGGATATACGCAGTATTTT CSVTRTSGYTQYF
TRBJ1-3 few TRBD1 14 TRBV5-8 TGTGCCAGCAGCAGGACAGGGACTGGAAACACCATATATTTT CASSRTGTGNTIYF
TRBJ1-3 NA NA 18 TRBV9 TGTGCCAGCAGCGTAGATAGGGAGGGACGGTCCTCTGGAAACACCATATATTTT CASSVDREGRSSGNTIYF